These 23 T cell receptor beta chains were sequenced from one sample in a study of T cells expressing NK-cell markers. Following a re-call of the 5' RACE reads, TCRdb has one entry per CDR3 protein and lacks DNA. In total, the table holds 500,000 to 700,000 distinct CDR3 sequences. The specimen sequenced was blood T cells: a sorted CD56 or NKG2C T cell subset, CD4+ or CD8+ T cells, or bulk PBMC T cells (not recorded which). The receptors were gathered from a man in his late teens or twenties in good health.

V usage is TRBV6-1 and J usage is TRBJ1-2; TCRdb lists TRBD1, though no DNA is available to test this call. Germline V CDR1 and CDR2: MNHNS, SASEGT. CDR3 length: 14 amino acids. The CDR3 reads CASNDEGANYGYTF.

The CDR3 is CASSDGGGELFF. This rearrangement joins TRBV6-1 to TRBJ2-2. Looked up from germline, CDR1 is MNHNS and CDR2 is SASEGT. This CDR3 is built from 12 residues.

The chain's CDR3 is CASSYSGTGFSAGANVLTF. The chain is built from TRBV6-5 and TRBJ2-6; TCRdb's D call of TRBD1 is untestable without DNA. Germline loops: CDR1 MNHEY, CDR2 SVGAGI. The CDR3 length is 19 residues.

The rearrangement uses TRBV12-3 or TRBV12-4 and TRBJ1-2; TCRdb returns TRBD1, unconfirmable since there is no DNA. CDR3 length: 14 amino acids. CDR3: CASDDALGGYGYTF.

The chain couples TRBV28 to TRBJ2-7; TCRdb outputs TRBD1, but without DNA this stays unchecked. The CDR3 extends over 15 amino acids. Germline V lookup: CDR1 MDHEN, CDR2 SYDVKM. The CDR3 loop reads CASSGPGAEFYEQYF.

The V and J genes are TRBV2 and TRBJ2-1. This CDR3 region has 11 residues. Looked up from germline, CDR1 is SNHLY and CDR2 is FYNNEI. CDR3 region: CASKRDNEQFF. The full variable domain, completed using reference TRBV2 and TRBJ2-1, is EPEVTQTPSHQVTQMGQEVILRCVPISNHLYFYWYRQILGQKVEFLVSFYNNEISEKSEIFDDQFSVERPDGSNFTLKIRSTKLEDSAMYFCASKRDNEQFFGPGTRLTVL.

The V call is TRBV4-2, the J call TRBJ2-2; there is no DNA to check the TCRdb D call of TRBD2. This CDR3 is 16 amino acids long. From germline, CDR1 is LGHNA and CDR2 YNFKEQ. This chain's CDR3 is CASSPGSRGDTGELFF.

The chain combines TRBV10-3 with TRBJ2-3; checking the TCRdb D call of TRBD1 is not possible without DNA. Germline values: CDR1 ENHRY, CDR2 SYGVKD. The CDR3 is made up of 12 amino acids. CDR3 sequence: CATGQSTDTQYF.

The chain uses TRBV24-1 and TRBJ2-2; lacking DNA, the TRBD2 call made by TCRdb goes unchecked. Germline V CDR1 and CDR2: KGHDR, SFDVKD. There are 16 residues in the CDR3. The CDR3 sequence is CATSDRTSGRFGELFF.

The V and J genes are TRBV3-1 and TRBJ2-5. CDR1 and CDR2 from the germline V gene are LGHDT and YNNKEL (reference sequence). CDR3 size: 13 residues. The CDR3 is CASSTISGETQYF.

The genes are TRBV7-8 and TRBJ2-1; there is no DNA to check the TCRdb D call of TRBD1. CDR3 length: 16 residues. Per germline, CDR1 SGHVS and CDR2 FQNEAQ. The CDR3 here is CAIMGGTLGPYNEQFF.

The chain carries TRBV15 and TRBJ2-1. CDR3 length equals 15 residues. CDR1 is LNHNV, CDR2 YYDKDF, per germline (reference sequence). The CDR3 sequence: CATSNRAGTYNEQFF.

Here the CDR3 reads CASSLMGQGATDTQYF. The chain combines TRBV5-1 with TRBJ2-3; TCRdb returns TRBD1, unconfirmable since there is no DNA. The length of the CDR3 is 16 residues. Germline V gene data show CDR1 as SGHRS and CDR2 as YFSETQ. Full variable domain (missing parts from reference TRBV5-1 and TRBJ2-3): KAGVTQTPRYLIKTRGQQVTLSCSPISGHRSVSWYQQTPGQGLQFLFEYFSETQRNKGNFPGRFSGRQFSNSRSEMNVSTLELGDSALYLCASSLMGQGATDTQYFGPGTRLTVL.

CDR3 in amino acids: CASSFLRGRAGYEQYF. The chain has TRBV28 and TRBJ2-7; TCRdb's D call of TRBD2 is untestable without DNA. Germline V lookup: CDR1 MDHEN, CDR2 SYDVKM. The CDR3 has 16 residues. Based on the CDR3 plus reference TRBV28 and TRBJ2-7, the full variable domain is DVKVTQSSRYLVKRTGEKVFLECVQDMDHENMFWYRQDPGLGLRLIYFSYDVKMKEKGDIPEGYSVSREKKERFSLILESASTNQTSMYLCASSFLRGRAGYEQYFGPGTRLTVT.

This chain joins TRBV5-1 and TRBJ2-1; TCRdb reports TRBD2, a call that lacks DNA to check it against. This CDR3 region has 18 residues. Germline V gene sequence: CDR1 SGHRS, CDR2 YFSETQ. The CDR3 spells CASSLGLGGSQEHNEQFF.

The chain combines TRBV6-1 with TRBJ2-1; the TCRdb D gene call, TRBD2, has no DNA to confirm it. Germline loops: CDR1 MNHNS, CDR2 SASEGT. The CDR3 loop spans 17 amino acids. CDR3 region: CASSGSGTSGTDYEQFF.

This chain connects TRBV20-1 to TRBJ1-1; the D gene TCRdb calls, TRBD1, cannot be checked with no DNA. Germline V gene sequence: CDR1 DFQATT, CDR2 SNEGSKA (reference sequence). The CDR3 sequence is 15 residues long. CDR3 residues: CSARARQGTNTEAFF.

The chain employs TRBV4-2 and TRBJ2-3; checking the TCRdb D call of TRBD1 is not possible without DNA. Per germline, CDR1 LGHNA and CDR2 YNFKEQ. The CDR3 runs to 14 residues. The CDR3 spells CASSQGSLTDTQYF.

The chain employs TRBV6-4 and TRBJ2-4; TCRdb's D call, TRBD1, is unchecked because there is no DNA. The CDR3 is 16 amino acids. CDR1 and CDR2 (germline): MRHNA, SNTAGT. The CDR3: CASSDQGNLAKNIQYF.

J is TRBJ2-1 and V is TRBV3-1. CDR1 is LGHDT and CDR2 is YNNKEL in the germline V gene (reference sequence). The length of the CDR3 is 14 residues. CDR3: CASSQVSPSHEQFF.

The chain combines TRBV7-7 with TRBJ2-2; TCRdb's D call of TRBD1 is untestable without DNA. The CDR3 length is 15 residues. CDR1 is SSHAT and CDR2 is FNYEAQ in the germline V gene (reference sequence). The chain's CDR3 is CASSPYRGVTGELFF.

V and J are TRBV20-1 and TRBJ1-6. Germline CDR1 is DFQATT and CDR2 is SNEGSKA (reference sequence). This CDR3 is built from 16 residues. CDR3 in amino acids: CSAREKYPESNSPLHF.

The chain has TRBV12-3 or TRBV12-4 and TRBJ2-5; TCRdb calls TRBD2, which cannot be checked without DNA. This CDR3 spans 15 amino acids. This CDR3 is CASVRHGVAEETQYF.